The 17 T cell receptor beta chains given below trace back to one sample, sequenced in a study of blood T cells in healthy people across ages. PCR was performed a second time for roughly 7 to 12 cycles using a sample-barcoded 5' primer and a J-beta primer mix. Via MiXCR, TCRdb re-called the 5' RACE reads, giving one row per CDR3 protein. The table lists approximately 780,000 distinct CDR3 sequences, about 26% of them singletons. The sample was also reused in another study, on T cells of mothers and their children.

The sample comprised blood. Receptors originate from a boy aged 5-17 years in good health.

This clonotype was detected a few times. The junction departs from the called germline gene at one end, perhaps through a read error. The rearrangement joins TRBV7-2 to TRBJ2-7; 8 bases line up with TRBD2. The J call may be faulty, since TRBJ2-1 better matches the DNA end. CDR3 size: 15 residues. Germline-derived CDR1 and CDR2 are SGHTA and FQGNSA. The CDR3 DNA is TGTGCCAGCAGCTTAGGGCTAGCGGGCCACAATGGGCAGTTCTTC. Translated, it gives CASSLGLAGHNGQFF.

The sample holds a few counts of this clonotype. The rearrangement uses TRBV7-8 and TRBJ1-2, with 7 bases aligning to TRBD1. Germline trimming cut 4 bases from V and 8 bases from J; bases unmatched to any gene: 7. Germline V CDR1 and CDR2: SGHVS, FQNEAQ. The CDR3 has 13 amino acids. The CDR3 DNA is TGTGCCAGCAGCTCGCGAGGCAGGGGGGGCTACACCTTC. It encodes CASSSRGRGGYTF.

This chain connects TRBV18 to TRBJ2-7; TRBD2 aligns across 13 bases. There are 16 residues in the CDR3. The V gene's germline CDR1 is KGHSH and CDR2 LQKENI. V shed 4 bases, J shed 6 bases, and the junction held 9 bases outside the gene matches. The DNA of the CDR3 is TGTGCCAGCTCACTGACTAGCGGGGGGTCCCAGGGCGAGCAGTACTTC. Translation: CASSLTSGGSQGEQYF.

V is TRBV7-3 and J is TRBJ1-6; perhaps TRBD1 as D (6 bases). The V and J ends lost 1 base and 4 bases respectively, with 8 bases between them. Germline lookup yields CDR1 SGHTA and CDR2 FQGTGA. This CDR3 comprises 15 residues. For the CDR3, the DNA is TGTGCCAGCAGCTTAAGGGGGCCTTATAATTCACCCCTCCACTTT. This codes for CASSLRGPYNSPLHF.

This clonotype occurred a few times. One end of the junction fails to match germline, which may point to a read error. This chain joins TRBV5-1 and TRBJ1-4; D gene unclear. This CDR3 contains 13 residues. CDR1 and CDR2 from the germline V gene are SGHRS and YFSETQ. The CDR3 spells CASSLGGRERLFF. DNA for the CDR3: TGCGCCAGCAGCTTGGGGGGAAGAGAAAGACTGTTTTTT.

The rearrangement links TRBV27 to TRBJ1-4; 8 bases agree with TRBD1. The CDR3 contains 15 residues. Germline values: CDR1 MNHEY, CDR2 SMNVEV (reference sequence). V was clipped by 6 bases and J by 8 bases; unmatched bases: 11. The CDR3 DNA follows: TGTGCCAGCAGGCCCAGGTGGACAGGGACCGAAAAACTGTTTTTT. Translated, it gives CASRPRWTGTEKLFF.

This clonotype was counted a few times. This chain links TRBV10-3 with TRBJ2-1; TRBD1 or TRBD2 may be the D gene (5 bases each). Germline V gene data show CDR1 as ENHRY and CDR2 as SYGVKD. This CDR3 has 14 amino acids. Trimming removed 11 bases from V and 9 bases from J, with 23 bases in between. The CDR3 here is CADPRVPGWSEQFF. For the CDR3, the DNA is TGTGCCGACCCGAGGGTCCCAGGGTGGAGTGAGCAGTTCTTC.

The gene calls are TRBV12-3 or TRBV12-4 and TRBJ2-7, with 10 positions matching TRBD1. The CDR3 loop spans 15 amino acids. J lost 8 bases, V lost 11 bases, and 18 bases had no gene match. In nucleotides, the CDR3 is TGTGCCTGCACAAGGTTGGGGACAGGGGATAGTCAGCAGTACTTC. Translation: CACTRLGTGDSQQYF.

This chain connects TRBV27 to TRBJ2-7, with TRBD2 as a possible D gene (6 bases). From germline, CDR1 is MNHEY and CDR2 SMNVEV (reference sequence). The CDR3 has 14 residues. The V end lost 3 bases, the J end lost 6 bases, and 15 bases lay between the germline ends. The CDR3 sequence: CASSLAGSSGEQYF. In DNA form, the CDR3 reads TGTGCCAGCAGTTTGGCGGGGTCATCTGGCGAGCAGTACTTC.

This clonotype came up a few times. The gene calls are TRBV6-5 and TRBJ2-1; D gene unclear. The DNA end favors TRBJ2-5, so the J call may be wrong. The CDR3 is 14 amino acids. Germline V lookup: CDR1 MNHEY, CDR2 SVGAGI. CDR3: CASRPAPTQETQYF. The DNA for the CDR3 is TGTGCCAGCAGACCTGCTCCCACCCAAGAGACCCAGTACTTC.

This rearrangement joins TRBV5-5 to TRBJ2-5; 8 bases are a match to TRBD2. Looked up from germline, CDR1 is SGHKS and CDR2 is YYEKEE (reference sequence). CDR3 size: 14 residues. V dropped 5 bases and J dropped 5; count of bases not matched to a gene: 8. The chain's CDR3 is CASRSGLEVETQYF. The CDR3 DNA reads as TGTGCCAGCAGATCGGGACTAGAGGTGGAGACCCAGTACTTC.

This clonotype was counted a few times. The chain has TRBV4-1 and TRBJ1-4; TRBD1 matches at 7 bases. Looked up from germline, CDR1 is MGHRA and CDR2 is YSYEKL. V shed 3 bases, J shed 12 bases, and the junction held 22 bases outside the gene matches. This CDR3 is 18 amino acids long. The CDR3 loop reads CASSHSTGVELAVRELFF. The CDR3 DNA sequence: TGCGCCAGCAGCCATTCAACAGGGGTGGAACTGGCCGTTCGGGAACTGTTTTTT.

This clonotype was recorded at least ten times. The CDR3 here is CASRDSRQSYEQYF. CDR3 in DNA: TGTGCCAGCAGAGACTCAAGACAGTCCTACGAGCAGTACTTC. V and J are TRBV2 and TRBJ2-7; maybe TRBD1 (5 bases). The V end lost 6 bases, the J end lost 1 base, and 13 bases lay between the germline ends. CDR1 and CDR2 from the germline V gene are SNHLY and FYNNEI. The CDR3 runs 14 residues.

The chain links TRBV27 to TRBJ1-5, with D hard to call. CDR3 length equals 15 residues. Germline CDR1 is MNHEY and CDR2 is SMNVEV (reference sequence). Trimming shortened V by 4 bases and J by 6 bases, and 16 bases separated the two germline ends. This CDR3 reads CASSSLEGMGQPQHF. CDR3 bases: TGTGCCAGCAGTTCTCTCGAAGGGATGGGTCAGCCCCAGCATTTT.

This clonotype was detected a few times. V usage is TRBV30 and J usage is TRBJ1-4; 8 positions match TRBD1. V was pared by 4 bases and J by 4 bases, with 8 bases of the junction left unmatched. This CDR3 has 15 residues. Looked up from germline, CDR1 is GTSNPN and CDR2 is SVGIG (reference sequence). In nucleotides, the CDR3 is TGTGCCTGGACCGACGGACAGGGCGATAATGAAAAACTGTTTTTT. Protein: CAWTDGQGDNEKLFF.

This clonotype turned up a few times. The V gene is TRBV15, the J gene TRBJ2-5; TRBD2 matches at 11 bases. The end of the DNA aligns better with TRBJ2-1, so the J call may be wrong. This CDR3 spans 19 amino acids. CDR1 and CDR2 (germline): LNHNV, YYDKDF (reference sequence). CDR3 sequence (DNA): TGTGCCACCAGCAGAGAAAGGAGTAGCGGGGGGGCCGCATACAATGAGCAGTTCTTC. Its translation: CATSRERSSGGAAYNEQFF.

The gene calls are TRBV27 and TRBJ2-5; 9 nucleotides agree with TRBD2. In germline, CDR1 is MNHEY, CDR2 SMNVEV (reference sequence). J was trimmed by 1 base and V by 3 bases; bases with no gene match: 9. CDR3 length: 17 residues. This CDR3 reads CASSLSGTSIRQETQYF. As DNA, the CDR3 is TGTGCCAGCAGTTTGTCCGGGACTAGCATCCGCCAAGAGACCCAGTACTTC.